The sequence of this T cell receptor (beta chain) was determined in a study of blood T cells in healthy people across ages. A second PCR of about 7 to 12 cycles used a sample-barcoded 5' primer and a J-beta primer mix. TCRdb ran MiXCR on the 5' RACE reads and lists one entry per CDR3 protein. Of 1,100,000 or so distinct CDR3 sequences in the sample, under 55% were seen once. V shed 8 bases and J shed 1 base, with 21 bases lying between them. The CDR3 runs to 15 residues. Per the germline V gene, CDR1 is DFQATT and CDR2 is SNEGSKA (reference sequence). This clonotype was counted once. The source is a woman aged 55 to 70 in good health. Sequencing input: blood. The chain has TRBV20-1 and TRBJ2-7; D gene ambiguous. The CDR3 region is CSTLGLERGSYEQYF. The DNA of the CDR3 is TGCAGTACTCTCGGGCTGGAGCGCGGTTCCTACGAGCAGTACTTC.